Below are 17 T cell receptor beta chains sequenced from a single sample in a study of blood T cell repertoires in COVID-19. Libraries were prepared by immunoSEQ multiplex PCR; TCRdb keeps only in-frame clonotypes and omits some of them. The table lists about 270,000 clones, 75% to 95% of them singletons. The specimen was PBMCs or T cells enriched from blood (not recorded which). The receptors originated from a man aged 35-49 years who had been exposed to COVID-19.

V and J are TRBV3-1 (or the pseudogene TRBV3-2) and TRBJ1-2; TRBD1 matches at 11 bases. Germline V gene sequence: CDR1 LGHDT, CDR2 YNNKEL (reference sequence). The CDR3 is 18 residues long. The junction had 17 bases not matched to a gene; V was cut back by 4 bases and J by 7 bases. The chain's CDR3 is CASSPSLPGGQGARGYTF. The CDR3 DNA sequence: TGTGCCAGCAGCCCTTCTTTACCGGGCGGACAGGGGGCGCGTGGCTACACCTTC.

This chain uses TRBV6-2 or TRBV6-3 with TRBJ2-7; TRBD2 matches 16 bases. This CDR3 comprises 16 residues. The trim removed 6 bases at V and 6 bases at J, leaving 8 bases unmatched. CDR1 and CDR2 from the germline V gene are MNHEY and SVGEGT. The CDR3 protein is CASSEGTSGRAAEQYF. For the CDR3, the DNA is TGTGCCAGCAGCGAAGGGACTAGCGGGAGGGCGGCCGAGCAGTACTTC.

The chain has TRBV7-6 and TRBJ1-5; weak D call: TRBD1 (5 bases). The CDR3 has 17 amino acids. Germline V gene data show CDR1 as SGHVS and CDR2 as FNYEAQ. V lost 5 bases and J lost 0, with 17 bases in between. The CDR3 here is CASSKLLGLSSNQPQHF. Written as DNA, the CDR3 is TGTGCCAGCAGCAAACTCCTGGGGCTCTCTAGCAATCAGCCCCAGCATTTT.

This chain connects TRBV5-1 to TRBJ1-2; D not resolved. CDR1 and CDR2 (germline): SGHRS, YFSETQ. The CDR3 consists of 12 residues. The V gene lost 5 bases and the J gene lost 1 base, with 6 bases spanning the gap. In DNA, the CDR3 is TGCGCCAGCAGGGAGTTTAACTATGGCTACACCTTC. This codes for CASREFNYGYTF.

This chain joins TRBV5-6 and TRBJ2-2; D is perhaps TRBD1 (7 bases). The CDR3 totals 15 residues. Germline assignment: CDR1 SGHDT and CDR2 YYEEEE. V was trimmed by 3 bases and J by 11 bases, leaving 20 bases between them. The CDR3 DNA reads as TGTGCCAGCAGCTGGGGACAGTGGTCGGAGGGAGAGCTGTTTTTT. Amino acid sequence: CASSWGQWSEGELFF.

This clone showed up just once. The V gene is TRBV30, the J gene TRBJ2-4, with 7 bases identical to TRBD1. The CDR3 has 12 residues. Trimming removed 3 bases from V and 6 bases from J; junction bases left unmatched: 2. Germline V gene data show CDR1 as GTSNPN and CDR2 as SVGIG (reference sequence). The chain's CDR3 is CAWSRDRNIQYF. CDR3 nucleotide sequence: TGTGCCTGGAGCCGGGACAGAAACATTCAGTACTTC.

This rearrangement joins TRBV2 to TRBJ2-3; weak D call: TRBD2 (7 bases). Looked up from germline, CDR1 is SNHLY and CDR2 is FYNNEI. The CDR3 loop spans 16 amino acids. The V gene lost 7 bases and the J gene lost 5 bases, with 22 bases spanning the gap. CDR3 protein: CASTLRGGPTGDTQYF. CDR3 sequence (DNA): TGTGCCAGCACACTTAGGGGGGGACCGACGGGAGATACGCAGTATTTT.

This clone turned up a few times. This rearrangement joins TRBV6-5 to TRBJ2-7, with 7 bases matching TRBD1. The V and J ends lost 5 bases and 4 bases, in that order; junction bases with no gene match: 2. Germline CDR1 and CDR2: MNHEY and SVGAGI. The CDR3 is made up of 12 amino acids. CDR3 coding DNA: TGTGCCAGCAGTATACAGGGGTACGAGCAGTACTTC. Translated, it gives CASSIQGYEQYF.

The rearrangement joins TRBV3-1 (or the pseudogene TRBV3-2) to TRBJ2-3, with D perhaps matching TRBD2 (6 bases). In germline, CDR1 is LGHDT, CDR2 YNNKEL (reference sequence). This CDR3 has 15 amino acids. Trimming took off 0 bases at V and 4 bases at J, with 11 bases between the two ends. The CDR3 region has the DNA TGTGCCAGCAGCCAAGATCGGGGAGGCCCAGATACGCAGTATTTT. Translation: CASSQDRGGPDTQYF.

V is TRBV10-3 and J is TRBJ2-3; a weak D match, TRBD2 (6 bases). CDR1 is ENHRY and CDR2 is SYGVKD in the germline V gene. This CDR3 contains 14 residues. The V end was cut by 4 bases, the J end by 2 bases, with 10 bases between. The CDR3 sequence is CAISAGTDTDTQYF. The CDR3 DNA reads TGTGCCATCAGTGCGGGGACTGACACAGATACGCAGTATTTT.

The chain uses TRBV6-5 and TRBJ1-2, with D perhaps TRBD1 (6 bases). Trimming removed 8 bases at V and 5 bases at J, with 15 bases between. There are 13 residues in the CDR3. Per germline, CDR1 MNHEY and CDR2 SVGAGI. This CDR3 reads CASAETGVYGYTF. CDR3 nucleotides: TGTGCCAGCGCAGAGACAGGCGTTTATGGCTACACCTTC.

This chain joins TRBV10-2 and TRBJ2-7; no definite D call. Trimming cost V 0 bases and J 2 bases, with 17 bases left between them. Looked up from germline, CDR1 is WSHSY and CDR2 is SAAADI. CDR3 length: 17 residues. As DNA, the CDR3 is TGCGCCAGCAGTGAGTCGACTTACCTGGAAGGAACCTACGAGCAGTACTTC. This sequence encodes CASSESTYLEGTYEQYF.

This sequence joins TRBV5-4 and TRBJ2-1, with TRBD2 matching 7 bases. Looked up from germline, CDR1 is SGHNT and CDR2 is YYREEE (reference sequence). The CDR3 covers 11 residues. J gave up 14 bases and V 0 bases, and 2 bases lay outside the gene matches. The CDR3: CASSLGGREFF. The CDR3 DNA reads TGTGCCAGCAGCTTGGGTGGGAGGGAGTTCTTC.

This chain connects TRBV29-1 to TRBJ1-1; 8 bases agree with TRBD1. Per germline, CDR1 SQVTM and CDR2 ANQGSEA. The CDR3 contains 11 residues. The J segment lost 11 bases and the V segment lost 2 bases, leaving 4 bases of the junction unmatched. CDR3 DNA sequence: TGCAGCGTTGAACCCCAGGGGGCGGCTTTCTTT. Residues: CSVEPQGAAFF.

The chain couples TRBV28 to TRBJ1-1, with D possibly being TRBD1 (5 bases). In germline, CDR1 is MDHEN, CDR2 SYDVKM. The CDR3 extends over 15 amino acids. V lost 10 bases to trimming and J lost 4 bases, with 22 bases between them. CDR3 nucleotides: TGTGCCACCTCCTCCGCCCAGGGTCAGGTCACTGAAGCTTTCTTT. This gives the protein CATSSAQGQVTEAFF. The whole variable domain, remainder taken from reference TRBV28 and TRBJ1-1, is DVKVTQSSRYLVKRTGEKVFLECVQDMDHENMFWYRQDPGLGLRLIYFSYDVKMKEKGDIPEGYSVSREKKERFSLILESASTNQTSMYLCATSSAQGQVTEAFFGQGTRLTVV.

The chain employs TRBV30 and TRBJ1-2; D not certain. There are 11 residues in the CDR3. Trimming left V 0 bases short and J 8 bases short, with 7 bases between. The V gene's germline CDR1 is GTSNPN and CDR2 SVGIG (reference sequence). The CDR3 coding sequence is TGTGCCTGGAGTGTCCCGACAGGCTACACCTTC. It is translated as CAWSVPTGYTF.

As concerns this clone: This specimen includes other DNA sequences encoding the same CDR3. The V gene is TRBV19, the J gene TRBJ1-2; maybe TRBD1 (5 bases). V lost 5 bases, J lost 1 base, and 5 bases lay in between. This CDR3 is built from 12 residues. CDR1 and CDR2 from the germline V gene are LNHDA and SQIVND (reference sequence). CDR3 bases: TGTGCCAGTAGTGACAGTAACTATGGCTACACCTTC. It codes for CASSDSNYGYTF.